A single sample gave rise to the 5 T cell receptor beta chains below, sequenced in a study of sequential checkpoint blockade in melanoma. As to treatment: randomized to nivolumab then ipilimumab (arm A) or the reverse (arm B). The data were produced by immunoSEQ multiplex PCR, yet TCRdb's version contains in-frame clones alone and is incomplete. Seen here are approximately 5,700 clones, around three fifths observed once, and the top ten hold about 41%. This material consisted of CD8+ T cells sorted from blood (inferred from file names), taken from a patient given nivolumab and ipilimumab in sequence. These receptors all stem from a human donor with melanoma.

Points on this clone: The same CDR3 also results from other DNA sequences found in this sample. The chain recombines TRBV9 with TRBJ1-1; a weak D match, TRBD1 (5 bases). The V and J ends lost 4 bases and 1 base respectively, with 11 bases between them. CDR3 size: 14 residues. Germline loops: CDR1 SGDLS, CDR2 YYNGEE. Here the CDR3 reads CASSWGDQNTEAFF. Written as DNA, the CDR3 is TGTGCCAGCAGCTGGGGGGACCAGAACACTGAAGCTTTCTTT.

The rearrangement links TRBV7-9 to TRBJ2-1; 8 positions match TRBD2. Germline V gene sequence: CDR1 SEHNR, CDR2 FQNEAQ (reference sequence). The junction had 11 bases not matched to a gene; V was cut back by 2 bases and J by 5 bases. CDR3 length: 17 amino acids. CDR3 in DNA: TGTGCCAGCAGCTTACTCGCCTTCAGCGGGGGTCACAATGAGCAGTTCTTC. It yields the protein CASSLLAFSGGHNEQFF.

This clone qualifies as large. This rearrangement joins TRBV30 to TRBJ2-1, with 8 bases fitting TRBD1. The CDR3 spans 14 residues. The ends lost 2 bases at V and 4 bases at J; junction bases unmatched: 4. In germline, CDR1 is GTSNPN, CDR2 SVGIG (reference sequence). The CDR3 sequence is CAWSTDRAYNEQFF. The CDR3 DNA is TGTGCCTGGAGTACGGACAGGGCATACAATGAGCAGTTCTTC.

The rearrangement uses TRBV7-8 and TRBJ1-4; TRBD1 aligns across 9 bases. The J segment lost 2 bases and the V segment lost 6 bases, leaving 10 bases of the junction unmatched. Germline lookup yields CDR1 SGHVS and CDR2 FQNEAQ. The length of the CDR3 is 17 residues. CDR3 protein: CASRSNRGLVTNEKLFF. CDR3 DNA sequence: TGTGCCAGCAGGTCCAACAGGGGGCTCGTGACTAATGAAAAACTGTTTTTT.

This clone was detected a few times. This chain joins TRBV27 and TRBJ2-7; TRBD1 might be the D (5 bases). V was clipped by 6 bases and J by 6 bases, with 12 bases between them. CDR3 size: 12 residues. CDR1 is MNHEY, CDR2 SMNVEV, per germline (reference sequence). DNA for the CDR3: TGTGCCAGCAGACCCCAGGGTACCGAGCAGTACTTC. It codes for CASRPQGTEQYF.